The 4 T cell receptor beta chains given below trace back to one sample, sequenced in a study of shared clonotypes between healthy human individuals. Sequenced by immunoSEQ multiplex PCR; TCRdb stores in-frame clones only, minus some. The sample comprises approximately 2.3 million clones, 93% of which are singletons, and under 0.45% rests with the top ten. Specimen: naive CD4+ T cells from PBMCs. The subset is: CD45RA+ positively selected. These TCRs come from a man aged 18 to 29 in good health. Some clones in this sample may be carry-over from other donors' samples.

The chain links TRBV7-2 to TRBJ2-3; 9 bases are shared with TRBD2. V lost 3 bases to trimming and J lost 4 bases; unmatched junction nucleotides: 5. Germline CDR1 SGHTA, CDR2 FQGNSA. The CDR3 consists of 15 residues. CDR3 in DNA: TGTGCCAGCAGCTTCTTAGCGGGAGCCCCAGATACGCAGTATTTT. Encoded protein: CASSFLAGAPDTQYF.

CDR3 in DNA: TGTGCCAGCAGCTTAGATTACAGGATTGGATCAACTAATGAAAAACTGTTTTTT. Its translation is CASSLDYRIGSTNEKLFF. J is TRBJ1-4 and V is TRBV11-2; D is possibly TRBD1 (5 bases). Germline V gene lookup returns CDR1 SGHAT and CDR2 FQNNGV. This CDR3 is 18 amino acids long. Trimming pared 0 bases from V and 0 bases from J, leaving 14 bases between.

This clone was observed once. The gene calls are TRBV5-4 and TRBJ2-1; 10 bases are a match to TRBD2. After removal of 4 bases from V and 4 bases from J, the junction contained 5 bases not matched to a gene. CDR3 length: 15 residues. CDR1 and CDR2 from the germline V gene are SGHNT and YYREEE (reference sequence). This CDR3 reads CASSDGTSVYNEQFF. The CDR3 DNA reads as TGTGCCAGCAGCGACGGGACTAGCGTTTACAATGAGCAGTTCTTC.

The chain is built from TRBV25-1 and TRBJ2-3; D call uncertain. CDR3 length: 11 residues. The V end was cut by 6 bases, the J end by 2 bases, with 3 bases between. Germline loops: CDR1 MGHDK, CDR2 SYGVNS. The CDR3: CASRATDTQYF. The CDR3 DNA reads TGTGCCAGCAGAGCCACAGATACGCAGTATTTT.